This T cell receptor beta chain was found in a study of CD8 T cells in ankylosing spondylitis. Whole-study results and caveats: Enrichment of disease-linked clones was reportedly significant in matched ankylosing spondylitis synovial fluid. Several highly homologous variants made up a TCR beta motif, and this motif appeared characteristic of ankylosing spondylitis blood.

This clonotype was counted many times. Its antigen remains unidentified. 5'-RACE, quantitative and with molecular barcodes, yielded the TCR beta libraries. Using its own MiXCR run on the 5' RACE reads, TCRdb lists one record per CDR3 protein. The table records fewer than 750,000 distinct CDR3 sequences, around a fifth of them present only once. Trimming took 4 bases from V and 7 from J; bases not matched to a gene: 10. The length of the CDR3 is 16 residues. CDR1 is SGHRS, CDR2 YFSETQ, per germline. This TCR came from a male donor with ankylosing spondylitis. Sequencing used blood, either unsorted or a sorted T cell fraction (not recorded which). The rearrangement joins TRBV5-1 to TRBJ2-1, with 11 positions matching TRBD2. The CDR3 DNA reads as TGCGCCAGCAGCCCACCCCTAGCGGGAGGTCGGAATGAGCAGTTCTTC. Encoded protein: CASSPPLAGGRNEQFF.